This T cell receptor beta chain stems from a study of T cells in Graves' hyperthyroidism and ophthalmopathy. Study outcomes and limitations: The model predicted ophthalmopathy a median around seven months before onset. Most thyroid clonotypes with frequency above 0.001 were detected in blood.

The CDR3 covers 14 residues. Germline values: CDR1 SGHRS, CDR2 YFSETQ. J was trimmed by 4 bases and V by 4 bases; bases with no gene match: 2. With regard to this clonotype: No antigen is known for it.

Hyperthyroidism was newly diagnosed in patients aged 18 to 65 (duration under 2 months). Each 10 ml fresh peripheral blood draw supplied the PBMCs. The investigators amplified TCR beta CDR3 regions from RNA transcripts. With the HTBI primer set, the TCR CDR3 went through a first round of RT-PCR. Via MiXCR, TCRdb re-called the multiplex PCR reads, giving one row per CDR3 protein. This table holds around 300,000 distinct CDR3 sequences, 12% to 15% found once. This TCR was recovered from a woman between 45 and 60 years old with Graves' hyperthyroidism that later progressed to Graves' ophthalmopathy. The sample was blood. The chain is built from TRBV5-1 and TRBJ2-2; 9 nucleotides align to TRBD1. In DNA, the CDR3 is TGCGCCAGCAGCAGACAGGGGGGCACCGGGGAGCTGTTTTTT. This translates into CASSRQGGTGELFF.